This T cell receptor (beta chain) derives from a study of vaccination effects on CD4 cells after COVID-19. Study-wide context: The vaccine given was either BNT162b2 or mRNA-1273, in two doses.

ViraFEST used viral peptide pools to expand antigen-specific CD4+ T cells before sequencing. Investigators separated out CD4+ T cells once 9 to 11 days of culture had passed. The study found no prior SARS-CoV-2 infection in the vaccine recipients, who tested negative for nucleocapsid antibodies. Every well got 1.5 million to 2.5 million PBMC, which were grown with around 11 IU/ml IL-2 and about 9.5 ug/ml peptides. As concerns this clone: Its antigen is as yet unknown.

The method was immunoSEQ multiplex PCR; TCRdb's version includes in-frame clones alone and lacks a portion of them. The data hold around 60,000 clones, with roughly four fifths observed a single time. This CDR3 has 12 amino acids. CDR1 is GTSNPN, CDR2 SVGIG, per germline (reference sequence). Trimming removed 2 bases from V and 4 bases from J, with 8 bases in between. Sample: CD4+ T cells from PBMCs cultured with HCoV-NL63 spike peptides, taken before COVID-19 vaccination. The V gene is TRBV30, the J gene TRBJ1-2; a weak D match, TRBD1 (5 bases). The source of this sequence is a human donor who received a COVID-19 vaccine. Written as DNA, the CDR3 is TGTGCCTGGAGTACCGGGGCCTATGGCTACACCTTC. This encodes CAWSTGAYGYTF.